This T cell receptor beta chain is drawn from a study of neurological immune-mediated disorders (dated by TCRdb to between 2017 and 2020). In the study overall: Peripheral blood TCR-beta repertoires from HTLV-I-associated myelopathy (HAM/TSP) patients, multiple sclerosis patients and healthy controls were compared by UMI-based sequencing. The 106 TCR-beta libraries covered PBMC samples along with longitudinal samples, technical triplicates, and paired sorted CD4+ and CD8+ T-cell subsets. Longitudinal HAM/TSP and healthy donors were sampled at 3 time-points each (roughly 3-45 month intervals). The cohort was made up of 60 to 75 subjects, consisting of around 14 HAM/TSP patients, 34 multiple sclerosis patients and some 20 healthy controls.

The investigation overall reported the following: TCR clonal expansion was highest in HAM/TSP patients and lowest in MS patients, with MS patients falling below even healthy controls. Across subjects, expanded clones never shared an identical CDR3 amino acid sequence, which suggests that the TCR-beta repertoires in every group were private.

cDNA was synthesized by template-switch 5'RACE using a primer carrying a 10-nucleotide random unique molecular identifier by which each TCR transcript was tagged. Every sequencing run covered 15-18 subjects and yielded more than 160 million TCR-beta sequences. Total RNA was extracted with the RNeasy kit. Using the KAPA Real-time Library Amplification kit, TCR-beta VDJ regions were amplified with primers for the TCR constant region and the 5'RACE anchor. Sample indexes and Illumina adaptors were added in a first PCR, and a second PCR then increased library yield. After Ampure bead purification, the roughly 650 bp TCR product was size-selected on a 2% E-gel SizeSelection system. Library quality was checked on a Bioanalyzer, concentration was measured with Qubit, and libraries were quantified with the Kapa Library Quantification kit before pooling. An Illumina HiSeq 2500 sequenced the libraries paired-end 2 x 150 bp. To increase sequence diversity, roughly 24-31% phiX was spiked into each library pool. In the authors' own workflow: Quality-filtered reads were processed with the UMI-based MiGEC pipeline, which removed over 90% of raw TCR sequences during error correction. VDJ genes were aligned to IMGT germline references, and clonotypes were defined by unique CDR3 amino acid sequence plus V-J genes. Clonal expansion, Shannon diversity and CDR3 relatedness (CalcPairwiseDistances, ClusterSamples) were evaluated with VDJtools, and phylogenetic trees were built with CLCbio workbench. Expanded clones were defined as having at least 8 unique UMIs, based on coefficient-of-variation modelling across technical triplicates. The public reads were run again by TCRdb, first through fastp at Q25 and then through MiXCR, and only productive beta chains were kept. When rows share a CDR3 protein, they turn into one entry using the most common DNA and genes. These V and J calls rely on TCRdb rather than the paper's analysis. This sample lists tens of thousands of distinct CDR3 sequences; roughly an eighth were detected once. 2% to 2.5% of the sample is taken by the ten largest.

Inclusive of the bounding cysteine and phenylalanine, the CDR3 is 16 residues long. Kept here is only the CDR3 DNA, which spans 48 bases and is read in frame from base 1. The germline V gene gives CDR1 as SNHLY and CDR2 as FYNNEI. V lost 2 bases and J lost 0 bases; the stretch between them is 11 bases long. This clonotype showed up just a few times. Its antigen is still unknown. Base quality data are lacking; no much larger clone is found one base away. The time point label for this specimen denotes: longitudinal time-point 2. Blood bank volunteers in Maryland, USA served as the healthy controls. For the unsorted PBMC libraries, 2 million PBMCs were stored in RNAlater at -80 degrees C until RNA extraction and were used to generate the libraries. Peripheral blood underwent Ficoll-Hypaque density gradient centrifugation to isolate PBMCs, which were then cryopreserved in liquid nitrogen.

The sequence joins TRBV2 to TRBJ1-5; the D region possibly corresponds to TRBD1 (6 bases align). Sample: PBMCs. This sequence was found in a middle-aged woman in good health. The nucleotides are TGTGCCAGCAGTGAAACAGGGAGCTTTAGCAATCAGCCCCAGCATTTT. Translated, it gives CASSETGSFSNQPQHF.